This T cell receptor beta chain stems from a study of OX40 agonist ivuxolimab in advanced cancers. As for the study in general: Patients with prior anti-PD-1, anti-PD-L1 or anti-CTLA-4 therapy were eligible; roughly 40% had some. Three individuals attained partial responses, comprising one hepatocellular carcinoma case and two cutaneous melanoma cases. Study observations and caveats: At 0.1 to 3.0 mg/kg, clonal expansion of CD4+ and CD8+ blood T cells had occurred by week 6.

The investigators sampled blood at baseline, at cycle 4 day 1, and at cycle 7 day 1. V was shortened by 6 bases and J by 5 bases, with 10 bases between the two germline ends. The germline V gene encodes CDR1 SQVTM and CDR2 ANQGSEA. The CDR3 is 11 residues long. Sequenced by immunoSEQ multiplex PCR; TCRdb stores in-frame clones only, minus some. The sample has about 83,000 clones, 85% seen once. On this clone: Its specificity is not known.

This sequence joins TRBV29-1 and TRBJ2-5; D gene ambiguous. Sample: CD4+ or CD8+ T cells sorted from blood, taken in a trial of the OX40 agonist ivuxolimab. The receptor was isolated from an adult with an advanced solid tumor such as melanoma, head and neck, liver or kidney cancer. The CDR3 here is CSVAKGETQYF. The CDR3 nucleotides are TGCAGCGTCGCCAAAGGGGAGACCCAGTACTTC.